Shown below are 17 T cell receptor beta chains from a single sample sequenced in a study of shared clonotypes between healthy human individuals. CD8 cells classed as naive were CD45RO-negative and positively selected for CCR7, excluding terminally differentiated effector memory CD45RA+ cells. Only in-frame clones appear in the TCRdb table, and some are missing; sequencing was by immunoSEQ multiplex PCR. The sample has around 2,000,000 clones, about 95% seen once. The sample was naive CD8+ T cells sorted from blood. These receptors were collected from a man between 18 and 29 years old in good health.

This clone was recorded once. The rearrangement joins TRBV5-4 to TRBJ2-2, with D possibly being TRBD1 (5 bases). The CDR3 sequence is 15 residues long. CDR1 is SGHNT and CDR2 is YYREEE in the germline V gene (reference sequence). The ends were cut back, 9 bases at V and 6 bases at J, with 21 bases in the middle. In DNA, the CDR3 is TGTGCCATCCCCGCCACAGGCGCAATCCCCGGGGAGCTGTTTTTT. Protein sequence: CAIPATGAIPGELFF.

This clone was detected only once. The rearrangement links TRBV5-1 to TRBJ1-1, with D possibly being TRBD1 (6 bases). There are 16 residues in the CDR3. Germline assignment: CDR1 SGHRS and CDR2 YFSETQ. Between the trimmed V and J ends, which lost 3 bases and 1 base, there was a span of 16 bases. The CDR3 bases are TGCGCCAGCAGCTCAAGGACAGAAGGAAAGAACACTGAAGCTTTCTTT. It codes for CASSSRTEGKNTEAFF. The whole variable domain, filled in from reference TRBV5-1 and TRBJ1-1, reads KAGVTQTPRYLIKTRGQQVTLSCSPISGHRSVSWYQQTPGQGLQFLFEYFSETQRNKGNFPGRFSGRQFSNSRSEMNVSTLELGDSALYLCASSSRTEGKNTEAFFGQGTRLTVV.

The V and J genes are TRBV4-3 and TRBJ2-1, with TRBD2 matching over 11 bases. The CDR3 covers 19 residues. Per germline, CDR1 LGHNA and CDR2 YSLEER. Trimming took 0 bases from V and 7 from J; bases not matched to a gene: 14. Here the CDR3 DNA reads TGCGCCAGCAGCCAAGATTGGGTGTCGAGACTAGCGGGGAGTAATGAGCAGTTCTTC. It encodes CASSQDWVSRLAGSNEQFF.

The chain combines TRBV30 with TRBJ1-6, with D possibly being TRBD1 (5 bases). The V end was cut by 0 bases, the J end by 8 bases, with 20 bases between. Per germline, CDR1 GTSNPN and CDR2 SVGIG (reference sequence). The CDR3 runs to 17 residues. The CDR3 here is CAWSVRRGTLTDSPLHF. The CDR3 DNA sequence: TGTGCCTGGAGTGTAAGGCGGGGGACTCTCACGGATTCACCCCTCCACTTT.

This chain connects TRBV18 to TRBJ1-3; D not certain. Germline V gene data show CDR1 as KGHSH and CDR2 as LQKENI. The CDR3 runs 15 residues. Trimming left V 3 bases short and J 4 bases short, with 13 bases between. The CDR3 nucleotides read TGTGCCAGCTCACCCCCGGAGGGTAGGGGAAACACCATATATTTT. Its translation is CASSPPEGRGNTIYF.

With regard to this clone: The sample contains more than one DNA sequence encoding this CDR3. CDR3 DNA: TGTGCCAGCAGTTACCTGGGTGGGAGTGAGACCCAGTACTTC. This sequence encodes CASSYLGGSETQYF. J is TRBJ2-5 and V is TRBV6-5, with a weak D call TRBD2 (5 bases). The CDR3 runs to 14 residues. Germline CDR1 is MNHEY and CDR2 is SVGAGI. Trimming stripped 2 bases from V and 5 bases from J, with 12 bases between.

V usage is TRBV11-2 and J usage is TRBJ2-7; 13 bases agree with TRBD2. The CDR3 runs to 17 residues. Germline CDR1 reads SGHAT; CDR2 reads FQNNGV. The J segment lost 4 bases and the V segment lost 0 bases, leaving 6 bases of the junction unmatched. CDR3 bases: TGTGCCAGCAGCTTAGAACTAGCGGGAGGGATTAGGTACGAGCAGTACTTC. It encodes CASSLELAGGIRYEQYF. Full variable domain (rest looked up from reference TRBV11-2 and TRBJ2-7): EAGVAQSPRYKIIEKRQSVAFWCNPISGHATLYWYQQILGQGPKLLIQFQNNGVVDDSQLPKDRFSAERLKGVDSTLKIQPAKLEDSAVYLCASSLELAGGIRYEQYFGPGTRLTVT.

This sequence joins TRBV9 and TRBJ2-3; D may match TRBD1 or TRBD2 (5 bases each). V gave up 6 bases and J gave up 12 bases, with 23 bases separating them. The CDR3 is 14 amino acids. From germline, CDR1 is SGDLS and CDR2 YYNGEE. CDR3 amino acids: CASTVGDPYAPQYF. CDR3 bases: TGTGCCAGCACGGTGGGGGATCCCTATGCCCCCCAGTATTTT.

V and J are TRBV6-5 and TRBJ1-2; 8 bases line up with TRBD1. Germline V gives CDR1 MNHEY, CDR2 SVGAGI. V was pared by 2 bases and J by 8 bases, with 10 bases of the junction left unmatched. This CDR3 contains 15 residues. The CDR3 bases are TGTGCCAGCAGTTACCGGGACAGGACCTATGGAGGCTACACCTTC. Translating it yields CASSYRDRTYGGYTF.

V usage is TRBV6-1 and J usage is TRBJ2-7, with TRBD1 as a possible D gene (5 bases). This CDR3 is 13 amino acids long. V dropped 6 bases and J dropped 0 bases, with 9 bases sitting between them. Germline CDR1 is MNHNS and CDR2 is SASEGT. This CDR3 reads CASSDRPSYEQYF. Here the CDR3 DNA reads TGTGCCAGCAGCGACAGACCCTCCTACGAGCAGTACTTC.

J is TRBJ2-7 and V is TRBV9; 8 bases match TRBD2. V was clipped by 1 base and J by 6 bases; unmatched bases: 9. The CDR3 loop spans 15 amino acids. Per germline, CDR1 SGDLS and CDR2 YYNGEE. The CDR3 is CASSVSGGHEGEQYF. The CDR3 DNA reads TGTGCCAGCAGCGTAAGCGGGGGCCACGAAGGCGAGCAGTACTTC. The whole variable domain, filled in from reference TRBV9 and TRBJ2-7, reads DSGVTQTPKHLITATGQRVTLRCSPRSGDLSVYWYQQSLDQGLQFLIQYYNGEERAKGNILERFSAQQFPDLHSELNLSSLELGDSALYFCASSVSGGHEGEQYFGPGTRLTVT.

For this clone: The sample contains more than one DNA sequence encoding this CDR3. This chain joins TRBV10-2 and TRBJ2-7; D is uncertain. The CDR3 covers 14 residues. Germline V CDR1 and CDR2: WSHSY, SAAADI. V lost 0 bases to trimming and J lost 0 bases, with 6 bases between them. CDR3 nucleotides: TGCGCCAGCAGTGAGTCGGGCAGCTCCTACGAGCAGTACTTC. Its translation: CASSESGSSYEQYF.

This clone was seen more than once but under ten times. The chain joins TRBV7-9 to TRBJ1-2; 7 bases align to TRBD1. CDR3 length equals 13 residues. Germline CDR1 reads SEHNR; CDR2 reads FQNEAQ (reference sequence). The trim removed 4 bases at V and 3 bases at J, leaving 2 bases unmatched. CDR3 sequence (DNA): TGTGCCAGCAGCTCAGGACAGGACTATGGCTACACCTTC. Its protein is CASSSGQDYGYTF.

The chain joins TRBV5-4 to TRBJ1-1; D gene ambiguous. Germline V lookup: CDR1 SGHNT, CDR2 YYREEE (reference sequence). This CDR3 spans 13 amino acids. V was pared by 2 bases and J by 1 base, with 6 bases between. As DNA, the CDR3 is TGTGCCAGCAGCTTTCTGCAGAACACTGAAGCTTTCTTT. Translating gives CASSFLQNTEAFF. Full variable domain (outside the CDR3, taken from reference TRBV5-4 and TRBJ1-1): ETGVTQSPTHLIKTRGQQVTLRCSSQSGHNTVSWYQQALGQGPQFIFQYYREEENGRGNFPPRFSGLQFPNYSSELNVNALELDDSALYLCASSFLQNTEAFFGQGTRLTVV.

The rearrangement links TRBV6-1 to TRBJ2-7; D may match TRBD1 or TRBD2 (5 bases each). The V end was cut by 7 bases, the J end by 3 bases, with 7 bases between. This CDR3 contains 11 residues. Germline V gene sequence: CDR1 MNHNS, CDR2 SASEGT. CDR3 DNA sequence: TGTGCCAGCAATGGGGGCTACGAGCAGTACTTC. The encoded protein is CASNGGYEQYF.

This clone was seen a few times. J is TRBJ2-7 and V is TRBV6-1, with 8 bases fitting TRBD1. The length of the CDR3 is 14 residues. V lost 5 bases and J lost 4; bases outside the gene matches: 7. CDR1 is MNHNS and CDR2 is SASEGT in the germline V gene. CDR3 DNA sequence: TGTGCCAGCAGTTTTCAGGGACAGGATTACGAGCAGTACTTC. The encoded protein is CASSFQGQDYEQYF.

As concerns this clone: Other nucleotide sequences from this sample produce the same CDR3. The CDR3 region is CASSVGWGGNTGELFF. In DNA form, the CDR3 reads TGTGCCAGCAGCGTAGGGTGGGGAGGGAACACCGGGGAGCTGTTTTTT. The V gene is TRBV9, the J gene TRBJ2-2, with a tentative D call TRBD2 (6 bases). V was cut by 0 bases and J by 1 base, with 10 bases left in between. The CDR3 consists of 16 residues. Per the germline V gene, CDR1 is SGDLS and CDR2 is YYNGEE.